The 23 T cell receptor beta chains presented below share a single source sample, sequenced in a study of neurological immune-mediated disorders. Specified time point: longitudinal time-point 1 (baseline). MiXCR, run by TCRdb on the 5' RACE reads, gives a single entry per CDR3 protein. The data contain 71,000 or so distinct CDR3 sequences, approximately 14% of them singletons. Sequences were obtained from PBMCs. These receptors were obtained from a female donor with HTLV-1-associated myelopathy (HAM/TSP).

This clonotype was found many times. The chain joins TRBV5-1 to TRBJ2-5; 8 bases agree with TRBD1. V dropped 4 bases and J dropped 3; count of bases not matched to a gene: 11. Germline V gene data show CDR1 as SGHRS and CDR2 as YFSETQ. The CDR3 has 16 residues. CDR3 in amino acids: CASSNLDRGTKETQYF. CDR3 DNA: TGCGCCAGCAGCAATCTTGACAGGGGTACGAAAGAGACCCAGTACTTC.

This clonotype came up many times. This sequence joins TRBV20-1 and TRBJ2-3; D perhaps matches TRBD2 (5 bases). The CDR3 loop spans 15 amino acids. Germline CDR1 DFQATT, CDR2 SNEGSKA (reference sequence). V was cut by 5 bases and J by 0 bases, with 15 bases left in between. The CDR3 is CSARLGGVSTDTQYF. The CDR3 bases are TGCAGTGCTCGACTCGGAGGAGTGAGCACAGATACGCAGTATTTT.

This clonotype was picked up many times. The V and J genes are TRBV11-2 and TRBJ2-3; D not resolved. This CDR3 is built from 15 residues. Germline CDR1 is SGHAT and CDR2 is FQNNGV. V was trimmed by 0 bases and J by 5 bases, leaving 12 bases between them. The CDR3: CASSLDNGPLDTQYF. Written as DNA, the CDR3 is TGTGCCAGCAGCTTAGATAACGGGCCACTAGATACGCAGTATTTT.

This clonotype came up many times. V is TRBV5-5 and J is TRBJ2-2, with D possibly TRBD2 on 5 matching bases. Germline V gene data show CDR1 as SGHKS and CDR2 as YYEKEE (reference sequence). Trimming pared 4 bases from V and 2 bases from J, leaving 15 bases between. The CDR3 has 16 amino acids. The CDR3 DNA is TGTGCCAGCAGCCCGAACATTGGGAGAAACACCGGGGAGCTGTTTTTT. It specifies CASSPNIGRNTGELFF.

Within the sample, this clonotype is medium-sized. The rearrangement joins TRBV7-9 to TRBJ2-6; 10 bases agree with TRBD1. V was clipped by 5 bases and J by 2 bases; unmatched bases: 3. The CDR3 is 16 residues long. CDR1 and CDR2 from the germline V gene are SEHNR and FQNEAQ (reference sequence). CDR3 residues: CASSPGTGAGANVLTF. The DNA of the CDR3 is TGTGCCAGCAGCCCTGGGACAGGGGCTGGGGCCAACGTCCTGACTTTC.

CDR3 in amino acids: CASSLTVTNQPQHF. In nucleotides, the CDR3 is TGTGCCAGCAGCCTGACAGTTACTAATCAGCCCCAGCATTTT. This chain uses TRBV5-5 with TRBJ1-5; D may be TRBD1 (5 bases). V was clipped by 4 bases and J by 4 bases, with 12 bases between them. The CDR3 covers 14 residues. Germline CDR1 SGHKS, CDR2 YYEKEE (reference sequence).

The table lists this clonotype with a few counts. The J gene is TRBJ2-3, the V gene TRBV7-2, with D possibly TRBD2 on 5 matching bases. Trimming removed 3 bases at V and 5 bases at J, with 12 bases between. Germline V gene data show CDR1 as SGHTA and CDR2 as FQGNSA. The CDR3 spans 14 residues. For the CDR3, the DNA is TGTGCCAGCAGCTTCGTAAGGGCGGGAGATACGCAGTATTTT. It specifies CASSFVRAGDTQYF.

This clonotype was seen many times. The chain carries TRBV28 and TRBJ2-4, with D maybe TRBD1 (7 bases). The length of the CDR3 is 17 residues. Trimming shortened V by 4 bases and J by 0 bases, and 16 bases separated the two germline ends. In germline, CDR1 is MDHEN, CDR2 SYDVKM. Here the CDR3 reads CASSYYRQGGAKNIQYF. DNA of the CDR3: TGTGCCAGCAGTTATTACCGGCAGGGGGGAGCCAAAAACATTCAGTACTTC.

At least ten counts were recorded for this clonotype. The chain joins TRBV7-2 to TRBJ1-5; D not resolved. Trimming cost V 5 bases and J 7 bases, with 15 bases left between them. Germline V gives CDR1 SGHTA, CDR2 FQGNSA. The CDR3 sequence is 14 residues long. CDR3 sequence reads: CASSQGPFRQPQHF. As DNA, the CDR3 is TGTGCCAGCAGCCAAGGACCCTTCCGACAGCCCCAGCATTTT.

The chain couples TRBV7-8 to TRBJ1-1; D not resolved. Trimming left V 5 bases short and J 6 bases short, with 10 bases between. This CDR3 spans 12 amino acids. Germline loops: CDR1 SGHVS, CDR2 FQNEAQ. The CDR3 nucleotides are TGTGCCAGCAGCCCCCGCCCCGCTGAAGCTTTCTTT. Amino acids: CASSPRPAEAFF.

This clonotype was seen many times. The rearrangement uses TRBV20-1 and TRBJ1-2, with D unresolved. Germline CDR1 is DFQATT and CDR2 is SNEGSKA (reference sequence). This CDR3 contains 14 residues. V lost 0 bases to trimming and J lost 8 bases, with 16 bases between them. The CDR3, as DNA: TGCAGTGCTAGAGATTTGTCCTTATCGGGGGGCTACACCTTC. Residues: CSARDLSLSGGYTF.

This clonotype was counted at least ten times. The chain employs TRBV29-1 and TRBJ2-3; 10 positions agree with TRBD1. Germline V gene data show CDR1 as SQVTM and CDR2 as ANQGSEA. The CDR3 runs to 13 residues. V lost 3 bases and J lost 8; bases outside the gene matches: 5. In DNA, the CDR3 is TGCAGCGTTGAGGGACAGGGGCGGCGTACGCAGTATTTT. It is translated as CSVEGQGRRTQYF.

At least ten counts were recorded for this clonotype. This chain links TRBV5-1 with TRBJ2-3; D uncertain. V was shortened by 1 base and J by 2 bases, with 2 bases between the two germline ends. CDR3 length: 12 amino acids. Germline V gene data show CDR1 as SGHRS and CDR2 as YFSETQ. CDR3 coding DNA: TGCGCCAGCAGCTTGCCCACAGATACGCAGTATTTT. Translation: CASSLPTDTQYF.

This clonotype was observed a few times. A clone one base away is much larger, so this may be a read error. V gene TRBV6-5 combines with J gene TRBJ2-3, with unresolved D. V was clipped by 7 bases and J by 8 bases, with 10 bases between them. This CDR3 is 11 amino acids long. CDR1 is MNHEY, CDR2 SVGAGI, per germline. The CDR3 region is CASTWITTQYF. In DNA, the CDR3 is TGTGCCAGCACATGGATAACTACGCAGTATTTT.

This clonotype was detected many times. The chain joins TRBV7-2 to TRBJ2-5; no firm D call. Looked up from germline, CDR1 is SGHTA and CDR2 is FQGNSA. This CDR3 comprises 14 residues. Trimming shortened V by 5 bases and J by 1 base, and 11 bases separated the two germline ends. The CDR3 region is CASSHLRVQETQYF. The CDR3 region has the DNA TGTGCCAGCAGCCATCTCCGGGTCCAAGAGACCCAGTACTTC.

The sample holds many counts of this clonotype. The CDR3 sequence is CASSLKWRQGYNEQFF. For the CDR3, the DNA is TGTGCCAGCAGCTTAAAATGGAGACAGGGTTACAATGAGCAGTTCTTC. This rearrangement joins TRBV7-3 to TRBJ2-1; TRBD1 agrees at 7 bases. The germline V gene has CDR1 SGHTA and CDR2 FQGTGA. This CDR3 spans 16 amino acids. V trimming: 1 base; J trimming: 4 bases; junction bases outside the gene matches: 7.

This clonotype was counted only a few times. The chain carries TRBV7-2 and TRBJ2-4; 11 bases line up with TRBD2. Looked up from germline, CDR1 is SGHTA and CDR2 is FQGNSA. The CDR3 is made up of 20 amino acids. Germline trimming cut 1 base from V and 4 bases from J; bases unmatched to any gene: 15. The chain's CDR3 is CASSLDPRGSSGGNKNIQYF. CDR3 coding DNA: TGTGCCAGCAGCTTAGACCCTCGGGGGTCTAGCGGGGGGAATAAAAACATTCAGTACTTC.

This clonotype was found many times. The rearrangement joins TRBV20-1 to TRBJ2-1; TRBD1 is a possible D gene (7 bases). There are 16 residues in the CDR3. Trimming took off 2 bases at V and 1 base at J, with 15 bases between the two ends. Germline CDR1 DFQATT, CDR2 SNEGSKA (reference sequence). CDR3 DNA: TGCAGTGCTAGAAGGGGGGTGACAGGGTCCTACAATGAGCAGTTCTTC. It yields the protein CSARRGVTGSYNEQFF.

In its sample, this clonotype was seen many times. The CDR3 is CASSPLTGEQYF. The CDR3 DNA reads TGTGCCAGCAGTCCCCTGACAGGGGAGCAGTACTTC. This chain uses TRBV28 with TRBJ2-7; 7 nucleotides agree with TRBD1. V trimming: 5 bases; J trimming: 7 bases; junction bases outside the gene matches: 5. The germline V gene encodes CDR1 MDHEN and CDR2 SYDVKM. The CDR3 runs to 12 residues.

This clonotype was seen many times. This chain connects TRBV7-2 to TRBJ2-7; a possible D gene is TRBD2 (6 bases). The germline gives CDR1 SGHTA, CDR2 FQGNSA. V gave up 5 bases and J gave up 7 bases, with 18 bases separating them. The CDR3 is made up of 14 amino acids. Here the CDR3 DNA reads TGTGCCAGCAGCCCGGGACTGAACCCGTCGGAGCAGTACTTC. This sequence encodes CASSPGLNPSEQYF. Filled out from reference TRBV7-2 and TRBJ2-7, the complete variable domain reads GAGVSQSPSNKVTEKGKDVELRCDPISGHTALYWYRQSLGQGLEFLIYFQGNSAPDKSGLPSDRFSAERTGGSVSTLTIQRTQQEDSAVYLCASSPGLNPSEQYFGPGTRLTVT.

This clonotype came up many times. The CDR3 DNA sequence: TGCAGCGTTGCCGGGGGGCAAGGAGATACGCAGTATTTT. This translates into CSVAGGQGDTQYF. The chain joins TRBV29-1 to TRBJ2-3, with D tentatively TRBD2 (7 bases). From germline, CDR1 is SQVTM and CDR2 ANQGSEA. V shed 4 bases and J shed 5 bases, with 13 bases lying between them. The CDR3 sequence is 13 residues long.

Points on this clonotype: No DNA is shown, since the ends of the CDR3 on it are uncertain; the CDR3 is the one TCRdb lists. CDR3: CASSIYLCSVVWTDTQYF. The chain carries TRBV9 and TRBJ2-3. The CDR3 region is 18 residues in length, termini included. The germline V gene has CDR1 SGDLS and CDR2 YYNGEE.

This clonotype was observed many times. CDR3 DNA: TGTGCCAGCAGTTGGAAGGGGGGCGTAGATACGCAGTATTTT. Translating gives CASSWKGGVDTQYF. V gene TRBV6-5 combines with J gene TRBJ2-3; D assignment may be TRBD1 or TRBD2 (6 bases each). The CDR3 consists of 14 residues. The V and J ends lost 4 bases and 5 bases respectively, with 13 bases between them. Germline loops: CDR1 MNHEY, CDR2 SVGAGI.